Below, 6 T cell receptor beta chains from the same sample are listed, as sequenced in a study of T cell repertoires in cytomegalovirus infection. For these receptors, no antigen is known. TCRdb ran MiXCR on the reads and lists one entry per CDR3 protein. In the table there are more than 250,000 distinct CDR3 sequences, 20% to 30% of which are singletons. This specimen consisted of cultured PBMCs, obtained from culture after CMV antigen stimulation. The origin of the receptors is a human donor in good health (CMV status not recorded). Some clones in this sample may be carry-over from other donors' samples.

The DNA for the CDR3 is TGTGCCAGCAGTCCGACTAGAATGAGATATAGCAATCAGCCCCAGCATTTT. Its translation: CASSPTRMRYSNQPQHF. The V and J genes are TRBV6-5 and TRBJ1-5, with D hard to call. V lost 5 bases, J lost 0 bases, and 17 bases lay in between. This CDR3 comprises 17 residues. Looked up from germline, CDR1 is MNHEY and CDR2 is SVGAGI.

Only a few counts were recorded for this clonotype. J is TRBJ2-2 and V is TRBV28; TRBD1 agrees at 8 bases. The trim removed 10 bases at V and 6 bases at J, leaving 13 bases unmatched. CDR1 and CDR2 from the germline V gene are MDHEN and SYDVKM. The CDR3 is 15 residues long. CDR3 amino acids: CATQGAIVRAGELFF. CDR3 bases: TGTGCCACCCAGGGGGCGATCGTTAGAGCCGGGGAGCTGTTTTTT.

The sample holds one count of this clonotype. The J gene is TRBJ2-3, the V gene TRBV9; 9 bases are shared with TRBD2. The CDR3 runs to 18 residues. Trimming took 0 bases from V and 5 from J; bases not matched to a gene: 13. CDR1 and CDR2 (germline): SGDLS, YYNGEE. CDR3 sequence (DNA): TGTGCCAGCAGCGTAGCCCAGGCGGGCGGGAGGGCCTTAGATACGCAGTATTTT. As protein: CASSVAQAGGRALDTQYF.

The chain carries TRBV11-2 and TRBJ2-1; TRBD2 matches at 8 bases. Germline-derived CDR1 and CDR2 are SGHAT and FQNNGV. Trimming at V came to 5 bases and at J to 15 bases, leaving 6 bases not matched to a gene. This CDR3 is 11 amino acids long. The CDR3 sequence: CASSLSGSAFF. The DNA of the CDR3 is TGTGCCAGCAGCCTGAGCGGGAGTGCGTTCTTC.

The chain recombines TRBV11-2 with TRBJ2-7, with no clear D. The CDR3 loop spans 14 amino acids. The germline gives CDR1 SGHAT, CDR2 FQNNGV. With 0 bases removed from V and 6 bases from J, the gap between germline ends came to 12 bases. CDR3 DNA: TGTGCCAGCAGCTTAGATCCCCTTACCGGCGAGCAGTACGTC. As protein: CASSLDPLTGEQYV.

The V and J genes are TRBV7-3 and TRBJ1-1; D uncertain. CDR3 length: 14 amino acids. The V end was cut by 2 bases, the J end by 0 bases, with 7 bases between. CDR1 and CDR2 (germline): SGHTA, FQGTGA. CDR3: CASSLVRLNTEAFF. CDR3 DNA sequence: TGTGCCAGCAGCTTAGTTAGGTTGAACACTGAAGCTTTCTTT.